This note documents a single TCR beta chain sequence. The data are from a study of blood T cell repertoires in COVID-19. The germline V gene has CDR1 PRHDT and CDR2 FYEKMQ (reference sequence). V was cut by 5 bases and J by 7 bases, with 18 bases left in between. CDR3 size: 14 residues. As originally analysed: Amplification of reference gene primers provided the estimated nucleated cell counts. Using immunoSEQ multiplex PCR, the repertoire was profiled, and TCRdb retains in-frame clones only, with some absent. V, J and clone size reflect that table, while D and trimming were determined from the DNA. This table has hundreds of thousands of clones, 80% to 90% appearing once. Clinical histories supplied by participants themselves formed the basis of cohort assignment.

This sequence was found in a man aged 30-40 years who had recovered from COVID-19. The chain joins TRBV13 to TRBJ2-7; the D gene is possibly TRBD1 (6 bases). Sequencing input: PBMCs or T cells enriched from blood (not recorded which). The CDR3 loop is CASSTRQAWGEQYF. Written as DNA, the CDR3 is TGTGCCAGCAGCACACGACAGGCCTGGGGAGAGCAGTACTTC. The full variable domain, completed using reference TRBV13 and TRBJ2-7, is AAGVIQSPRHLIKEKRETATLKCYPIPRHDTVYWYQQGPGQDPQFLISFYEKMQSDKGSIPDRFSAQQFSDYHSELNMSSLELGDSALYFCASSTRQAWGEQYFGPGTRLTVT.